The 3 T cell receptor beta chains given below trace back to one sample, sequenced in a study of long-term antiretroviral therapy in people with HIV. Researchers report immunoSEQ v3.0 was run at survey level. Clones were read by immunoSEQ multiplex PCR, and TCRdb kept only the in-frame ones, dropping some. Seen here are 25,000 to 35,000 clones, roughly 93% observed once, and the top ten hold about 6%. The sample in question was unsorted PBMCs, obtained about 6.7 years after starting antiretroviral therapy. Receptors were obtained from a woman aged 40 to 50 with HIV.

The V and J genes are TRBV9 and TRBJ1-1; a possible D gene is TRBD1 (6 bases). Germline CDR1 reads SGDLS; CDR2 reads YYNGEE. The CDR3 contains 16 residues. V lost 0 bases to trimming and J lost 11 bases, with 23 bases between them. The CDR3 coding sequence is TGTGCCAGCAGCGTAGGGGAGGGGGGGCCCCACGTCCCGGCTTTCTTT. This translates into CASSVGEGGPHVPAFF.

This chain joins TRBV6-5 and TRBJ1-1; D is perhaps TRBD1 (5 bases). The CDR3 runs 13 residues. CDR1 MNHEY and CDR2 SVGAGI come from the germline V gene. The V end lost 8 bases, the J end lost 4 bases, and 14 bases lay between the germline ends. The CDR3: CASVQGLSTEAFF. The DNA for the CDR3 is TGTGCCAGCGTTCAGGGATTGAGCACTGAAGCTTTCTTT.

The V call is TRBV28, the J call TRBJ1-6, with D uncertain. This CDR3 comprises 14 residues. Germline CDR1 is MDHEN and CDR2 is SYDVKM. V gave up 6 bases and J gave up 8 bases, with 14 bases separating them. In DNA form, the CDR3 reads TGTGCCAGCAGAAGTCCCCGGTTTGATTCACCCCTCCACTTT. Its translation: CASRSPRFDSPLHF. Complete variable domain (other parts from reference TRBV28 and TRBJ1-6): DVKVTQSSRYLVKRTGEKVFLECVQDMDHENMFWYRQDPGLGLRLIYFSYDVKMKEKGDIPEGYSVSREKKERFSLILESASTNQTSMYLCASRSPRFDSPLHFGNGTRLTVT.